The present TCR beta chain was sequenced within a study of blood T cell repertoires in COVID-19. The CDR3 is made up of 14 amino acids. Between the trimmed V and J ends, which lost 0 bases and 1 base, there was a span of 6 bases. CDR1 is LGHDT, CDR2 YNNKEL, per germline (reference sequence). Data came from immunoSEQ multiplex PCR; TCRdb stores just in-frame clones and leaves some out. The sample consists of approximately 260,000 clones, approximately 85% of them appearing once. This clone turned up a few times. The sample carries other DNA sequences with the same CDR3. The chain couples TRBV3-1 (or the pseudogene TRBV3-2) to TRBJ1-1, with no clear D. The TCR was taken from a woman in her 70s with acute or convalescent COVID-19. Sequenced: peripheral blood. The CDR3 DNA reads TGTGCCAGCAGCCAAGAGGCACCGAACACTGAAGCTTTCTTT. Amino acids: CASSQEAPNTEAFF.